This T cell receptor beta chain was identified during a study of glioma-infiltrating T cells after dendritic cell vaccination. Overall study context: At biweekly intervals, patients got three intradermal dendritic cell vaccine injections.

Indicated time point: after dendritic cell vaccination, including at tumor progression/relapse. No glioblastoma patient carried an isocitrate dehydrogenase mutation. PBMC were collected before vaccination, two weeks after the third vaccination, and at progression. The table lists this clone with a count of one. Assay used: immunoSEQ multiplex PCR; TCRdb lists only in-frame clones, some missing. Of 50,000 to 55,000 clones detected, 75% to 90% appear once; the ten largest clones hold roughly 5%. The length of the CDR3 is 16 residues. V was pared by 3 bases and J by 5 bases, with 19 bases between. Germline lookup yields CDR1 SEHNR and CDR2 FQNEAQ (reference sequence).

This specimen was blood, taken after dendritic cell vaccination. This TCR came from a human donor with glioblastoma. The chain joins TRBV7-9 to TRBJ1-1; D gene ambiguous. The CDR3: CASSFSFAKTGTEAFF. CDR3 nucleotides: TGTGCCAGCAGCTTTTCGTTCGCTAAAACGGGGACTGAAGCTTTCTTT.